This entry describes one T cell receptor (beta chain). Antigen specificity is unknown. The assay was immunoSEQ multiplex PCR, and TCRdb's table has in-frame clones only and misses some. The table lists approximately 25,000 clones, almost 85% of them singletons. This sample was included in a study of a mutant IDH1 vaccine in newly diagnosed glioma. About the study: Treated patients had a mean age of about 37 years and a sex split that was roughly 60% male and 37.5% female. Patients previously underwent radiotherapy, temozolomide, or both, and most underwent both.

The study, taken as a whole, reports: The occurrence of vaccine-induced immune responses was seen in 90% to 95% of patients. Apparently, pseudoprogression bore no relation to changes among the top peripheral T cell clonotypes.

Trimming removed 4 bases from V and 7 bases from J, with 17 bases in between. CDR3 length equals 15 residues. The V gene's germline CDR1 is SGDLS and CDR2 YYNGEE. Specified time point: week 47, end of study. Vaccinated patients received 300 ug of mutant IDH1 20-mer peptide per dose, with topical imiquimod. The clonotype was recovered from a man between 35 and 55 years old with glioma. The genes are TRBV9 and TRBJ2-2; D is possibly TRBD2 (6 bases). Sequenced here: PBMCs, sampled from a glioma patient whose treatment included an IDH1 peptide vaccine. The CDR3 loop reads CASSLGEVDGGELFF. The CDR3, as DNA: TGTGCCAGCAGCCTGGGGGAGGTGGATGGCGGGGAGCTGTTTTTT.